These 18 T cell receptor beta chains were all obtained from the same sample, sequenced in a study of PD-1 blockade in classical Hodgkin lymphoma. Time point denoted: cycle 4 day 1 (C4D1), after less than seven weeks of nivolumab. Every patient experienced relapse after autologous stem cell transplantation, and brentuximab vedotin exposure varied. Clones were sequenced by immunoSEQ multiplex PCR, and TCRdb holds only the in-frame ones, with some missing. The sample gives 20,000 to 25,000 clones, 81% of which show up once; approximately 23% is in the top ten. The sample here was peripheral blood mononuclear cells (PBMCs), taken before the fourth cycle of nivolumab. These receptors all come from a human donor with classical Hodgkin lymphoma.

The chain carries TRBV28 and TRBJ1-2; D possibly corresponds to TRBD1 (6 bases). The germline gives CDR1 MDHEN, CDR2 SYDVKM. The CDR3 loop spans 14 amino acids. The germline V and J ends were trimmed by 5 bases and 8 bases, with 18 bases remaining between them. CDR3 nucleotides: TGTGCCAGCAGTCCTAGGGGGTTGGGACGGGGCTACACCTTC. It specifies CASSPRGLGRGYTF.

The chain employs TRBV6-1 and TRBJ1-6; 11 nucleotides agree with TRBD1. Germline V gene sequence: CDR1 MNHNS, CDR2 SASEGT. V was pared by 9 bases and J by 15 bases, with 13 bases of the junction left unmatched. The length of the CDR3 is 14 residues. The CDR3: CASRLPGTGGGLHF. As DNA, the CDR3 is TGTGCCAGTCGGCTTCCCGGGACAGGGGGTGGCCTCCACTTT.

This clone is labeled as medium-sized. J is TRBJ1-5 and V is TRBV27; D is uncertain. The CDR3 totals 14 residues. CDR1 and CDR2 from the germline V gene are MNHEY and SMNVEV (reference sequence). Trimming took 3 bases from V and 4 from J, leaving 10 bases between them. The CDR3 loop is CASSLLGFNQPQHF. CDR3 bases: TGTGCCAGCAGTTTGTTAGGGTTTAATCAGCCCCAGCATTTT.

This clone was counted a few times. This chain joins TRBV2 and TRBJ2-1; possibly TRBD1 for D (6 bases). Germline loops: CDR1 SNHLY, CDR2 FYNNEI. The CDR3 covers 18 residues. With 5 bases removed from V and 2 bases from J, the gap between germline ends came to 22 bases. The CDR3 region has the DNA TGTGCCAGCAGTTGGGGGCCAGGGATAGAAAGGGCCTACAATGAGCAGTTCTTC. The encoded protein is CASSWGPGIERAYNEQFF. Full variable domain (remainder filled in from reference TRBV2 and TRBJ2-1): EPEVTQTPSHQVTQMGQEVILRCVPISNHLYFYWYRQILGQKVEFLVSFYNNEISEKSEIFDDQFSVERPDGSNFTLKIRSTKLEDSAMYFCASSWGPGIERAYNEQFFGPGTRLTVL.

The gene calls are TRBV18 and TRBJ1-6; TRBD1 is a possible D gene (5 bases). V was pared by 1 base and J by 7 bases, with 14 bases between. The CDR3 runs to 16 residues. Germline loops: CDR1 KGHSH, CDR2 LQKENI. As DNA, the CDR3 is TGTGCCAGCTCACCACTCCAGGGCTTGGGAAATTCACCCCTCCACTTT. This sequence encodes CASSPLQGLGNSPLHF.

This clone was seen a few times. The rearrangement uses TRBV7-8 and TRBJ2-7, with 7 positions matching TRBD1. The V gene end was trimmed by 4 bases and the J gene end by 2 bases; junction bases not matched to a gene: 8. Germline loops: CDR1 SGHVS, CDR2 FQNEAQ. The CDR3 is made up of 15 amino acids. CDR3: CASSSGRQGTYEQYF. The CDR3 DNA sequence: TGTGCCAGCAGCTCCGGCCGACAGGGAACCTACGAGCAGTACTTC.

The J gene is TRBJ2-7, the V gene TRBV6-5; 8 bases match TRBD1. The CDR3 spans 13 residues. The V segment lost 5 bases and the J segment 2 bases; nucleotides outside the gene matches: 2. CDR1 is MNHEY and CDR2 is SVGAGI in the germline V gene. The CDR3 DNA is TGTGCCAGCAGTCAACAGGGGGCCTACGAGCAGTACTTC. Translated, it gives CASSQQGAYEQYF.

The V call is TRBV19, the J call TRBJ2-3, with D perhaps being TRBD1 or TRBD2 (6 bases each). Trimming removed 8 bases at V and 7 bases at J, with 25 bases between. In germline, CDR1 is LNHDA, CDR2 SQIVND (reference sequence). This CDR3 contains 16 residues. CDR3 nucleotides: TGTGCCAGTTCTTATCTTCCGACAGGAGGGGCACATACGCAGTATTTT. It is translated as CASSYLPTGGAHTQYF.

The chain has TRBV9 and TRBJ2-7; the match to TRBD2 covers 9 bases. Germline CDR1 reads SGDLS; CDR2 reads YYNGEE. This CDR3 has 12 amino acids. Trimming cost V 7 bases and J 3 bases; bases outside gene matches: 2. CDR3 sequence: CASGRGGYEQYF. The CDR3 nucleotides read TGTGCCAGCGGGCGGGGGGGCTACGAGCAGTACTTC. The complete variable domain, with remaining parts taken from reference TRBV9 and TRBJ2-7, reads DSGVTQTPKHLITATGQRVTLRCSPRSGDLSVYWYQQSLDQGLQFLIQYYNGEERAKGNILERFSAQQFPDLHSELNLSSLELGDSALYFCASGRGGYEQYFGPGTRLTVT.

V is TRBV5-1 and J is TRBJ2-2; 9 bases are a match to TRBD2. The germline CDR1 and CDR2 sequences are SGHRS and YFSETQ. The CDR3 sequence is 16 residues long. V lost 0 bases, J lost 10 bases, and 10 bases stayed unmatched. DNA for the CDR3: TGCGCCAGCAGCTTGGTGGTAGCGGGAGTTAAGGAGGAGCTGTTTTTT. Its translation is CASSLVVAGVKEELFF.

V is TRBV5-4 and J is TRBJ1-2, with D perhaps matching TRBD1 (5 bases). The CDR3 extends over 18 amino acids. Germline V CDR1 and CDR2: SGHNT, YYREEE (reference sequence). V dropped 4 bases and J dropped 4 bases, with 26 bases sitting between them. CDR3 DNA: TGTGCCAGCAGCCCAGAGCCCCAAAGGACAACTCCCAGCTATGGCTACACCTTC. Protein product: CASSPEPQRTTPSYGYTF.

J is TRBJ1-3 and V is TRBV7-8, with D uncertain. The CDR3 length is 16 residues. CDR1 and CDR2 (germline): SGHVS, FQNEAQ. Trimming left V 5 bases short and J 4 bases short, with 18 bases between. CDR3 in DNA: TGTGCCAGCAGCCCCAAAAGAGAGCAGGCCGGAAACACCATATATTTT. Translated, it gives CASSPKREQAGNTIYF.

A word on this clone: The junction and the germline gene differ at one end; a read error may be behind it. The chain has TRBV7-7 and TRBJ2-2; D unresolved. Germline assignment: CDR1 SSHAT and CDR2 FNYEAQ (reference sequence). The CDR3 extends over 14 amino acids. The CDR3 reads CASSLRHSTGELFF. CDR3 DNA sequence: TGTGCTAGCAGCTTAAGACACTCCACCGGGGAGCTGTTTTTT.

The V and J genes are TRBV28 and TRBJ2-1; D perhaps matches TRBD1 (6 bases). CDR3 length: 16 amino acids. CDR1 and CDR2 (germline): MDHEN, SYDVKM. The V gene lost 6 bases and the J gene lost 8 bases, with 23 bases spanning the gap. The CDR3: CASRTHVRDIGDEQFF. The CDR3 bases are TGTGCCAGCAGAACCCACGTCCGGGACATAGGGGATGAGCAGTTCTTC.

The rearrangement uses TRBV6-5 and TRBJ1-5; 8 nucleotides agree with TRBD1. V was pared by 6 bases and J by 8 bases, with 9 bases of the junction left unmatched. The length of the CDR3 is 14 residues. CDR1 and CDR2 from the germline V gene are MNHEY and SVGAGI. The CDR3 coding sequence is TGTGCCAGCAGGCCCGGACAGGGAACAGAGCCCCAGCATTTT. It yields the protein CASRPGQGTEPQHF.

The J gene is TRBJ2-7, the V gene TRBV11-2; D is undetermined. The ends were cut back, 5 bases at V and 2 bases at J, with 10 bases in the middle. Germline loops: CDR1 SGHAT, CDR2 FQNNGV. CDR3 length: 13 amino acids. The CDR3: CASSPLGTYEQYF. Here the CDR3 DNA reads TGTGCCAGCAGCCCCCTCGGTACCTACGAGCAGTACTTC.

This chain uses TRBV5-6 with TRBJ2-5; 10 nucleotides align to TRBD2. Germline CDR1 is SGHDT and CDR2 is YYEEEE. This CDR3 has 17 residues. The V gene end was trimmed by 0 bases and the J gene end by 5 bases; junction bases not matched to a gene: 10. The CDR3 coding sequence is TGTGCCAGCAGCTTGGGGCTAGCGGGGGAATCGGGGGAGACCCAGTACTTC. This encodes CASSLGLAGESGETQYF. Full variable domain (outside the CDR3, taken from reference TRBV5-6 and TRBJ2-5): DAGVTQSPTHLIKTRGQQVTLRCSPKSGHDTVSWYQQALGQGPQFIFQYYEEEERQRGNFPDRFSGHQFPNYSSELNVNALLLGDSALYLCASSLGLAGESGETQYFGPGTRLLVL.

The chain joins TRBV10-1 to TRBJ2-3; 8 bases fit TRBD1. With 6 bases clipped from V and 5 bases from J, the junction kept 7 bases outside the gene matches. Germline assignment: CDR1 WNHNN and CDR2 SYGVQD (reference sequence). The CDR3 extends over 14 amino acids. CDR3 amino acids: CASSGRTGLDTQYF. The CDR3 bases are TGCGCCAGCAGCGGCCGGACAGGGTTAGATACGCAGTATTTT.